The rows below give T cell receptor beta chains drawn from one sample of a study of OX40 agonist ivuxolimab in advanced cancers. Repertoires were generated with immunoSEQ multiplex PCR, while TCRdb's copy carries only in-frame clones and drops some. The table lists about 20,000 clones, 60% to 80% of them singletons. This specimen was CD4+ or CD8+ T cells sorted from blood, taken in a trial of the OX40 agonist ivuxolimab. The receptor set was obtained from an adult with an advanced solid tumor such as melanoma, head and neck, liver or kidney cancer. CDR3s include the opening cysteine and the closing phenylalanine or tryptophan. Each record gives: D gene, clone size, J gene, V gene, CDR3 protein, CDR3 DNA. A D gene is named only where the DNA matches it firmly. Only some rows state a clone size, as once, few, many or a class for expanded clones.

TRBD1 . TRBJ2-7 TRBV5-6 CASSIGQGGEQYF TGTGCCAGCAGCATAGGACAGGGGGGCGAGCAGTACTTC
TRBD2 . TRBJ2-3 TRBV11-3 CASSVGGGADTQYF TGTGCCAGCAGCGTCGGGGGGGGAGCAGATACGCAGTATTTT
. . TRBJ2-1 TRBV2 CASSESYRNEQFF TGTGCCAGCAGTGAATCCTACAGGAATGAGCAGTTCTTC
. . TRBJ1-1 TRBV19 CASSFRTVGDRTEAFF TGTGCCAGTAGTTTTCGGACAGTTGGGGATAGGACTGAAGCTTTCTTT
. . TRBJ2-7 TRBV6-5 CASSTPGGFYEQYF TGTGCCAGCAGTACCCCCGGGGGTTTCTACGAGCAGTACTTC
. . TRBJ1-5 TRBV6-5 CATEGRSQPQHF TGTGCCACGGAGGGGAGGAGTCAGCCCCAGCATTTT
. . TRBJ2-6 TRBV27 CASSPPGANVLTF TGTGCCAGCAGTCCACCTGGGGCCAACGTCCTGACTTTC
TRBD1 . TRBJ1-1 TRBV11-2 CASSLDPGGADTEAFF TGTGCCAGCAGCTTAGATCCAGGGGGCGCCGACACTGAAGCTTTCTTT
. . TRBJ1-2 TRBV5-6 CASSFVSGDYGYTF TGTGCCAGCAGCTTCGTGTCCGGTGACTATGGCTACACCTTC
TRBD1 once TRBJ1-2 TRBV27 CASSEIGGDRDSF TGTGCCAGCAGTGAAATAGGTGGGGATCGGGACAGCTTC
. . TRBJ1-1 TRBV13 CASSLGGRSTEAFF TGTGCCAGCAGCTTAGGTGGAAGGAGCACTGAAGCTTTCTTT
TRBD1 few TRBJ1-1 TRBV27 CASKRTGEAFF TGTGCCAGCAAACGGACAGGGGAAGCTTTCTTT